This section outlines one T cell receptor beta chain sequence together with its context. The method was immunoSEQ multiplex PCR; TCRdb's version includes in-frame clones alone and lacks a portion of them. Here the sample spans approximately 220,000 clones, 90% being singletons. These data originate in a study of blood T cell repertoires in COVID-19. Study overall: T cells, B-cell-depleted T cells, or PBMCs provided the cDNA or gDNA that served as material.

The length of the CDR3 is 14 residues. V was trimmed by 3 bases and J by 2 bases, leaving 10 bases between them. Germline CDR1 is SGHTA and CDR2 is FQGNSA. The source is a man aged 30 to 45 who had been exposed to COVID-19. The chain is built from TRBV7-2 and TRBJ2-5; D is unclear. The specimen sequenced was PBMCs or T cells enriched from blood (not recorded which). CDR3 sequence: CASSFTRRQETQYF. CDR3 in DNA: TGTGCCAGCAGCTTCACACGCCGACAAGAGACCCAGTACTTC.